The rows below give T cell receptor beta chains drawn from one sample of a study of technical replicates of blood from a handful of donors. TCRdb's table, derived via immunoSEQ multiplex PCR, lists solely in-frame clones and lacks some. The sample shows approximately 100,000 clones, just over 95% of them seen only once. The sequenced material came from T cells isolated from PBMCs. The source is a human donor in good health. Each CDR3 is given with its conserved first and last residue. A D gene is named only where the DNA matches it firmly. Rows may omit the clone size; those that give it use once, few, many or a size class.

clone_size | d_call | j_call | v_call | cdr3_nt | cdr3_aa
NA | TRBD1 | TRBJ1-4 | TRBV11-3 | TGTGCCAGCAGCCGACAGGGGGCCGTAGAAAAACTGTTTTTT | CASSRQGAVEKLFF
NA | NA | TRBJ2-7 | TRBV7-8 | TGTGCCAGCAGCCTCTCCAGGGGTGATTTGACCTACGAGCAGTACTTC | CASSLSRGDLTYEQYF
NA | NA | TRBJ2-3 | TRBV18 | TGTGCCAGTCCCCTGGGGACAAGGATAGGGGCAGATACGCAGTATTTT | CASPLGTRIGADTQYF
NA | TRBD1 | TRBJ2-1 | TRBV7-9 | TGTGCCAGCAGCTTATCGTACAGGGGGGTGGATGAGCAGTTCTTC | CASSLSYRGVDEQFF
NA | NA | TRBJ1-5 | TRBV4-1 | TGCGCCAGCAGCCCACCCGGGGAGAGTGAGCCCCAGCATTTT | CASSPPGESEPQHF
NA | NA | TRBJ2-1 | TRBV6-6 | TGTGCCAGCAGGAGAGGGAACAATGAGCAGTTCTTC | CASRRGNNEQFF
NA | TRBD1 | TRBJ1-6 | TRBV7-9 | TGTGCCAGCAGCCGGGACAGGTTCTCTTCACCCCTCCACTTT | CASSRDRFSSPLHF
once | TRBD1 | TRBJ1-2 | TRBV5-1 | TGCGCCAGCCGGACAGGGGGCGACGGCTACACCTTC | CASRTGGDGYTF
once | NA | TRBJ1-5 | TRBV5-8 | TGTGCCAGCAGCTTGTACAGTGTGGGAGTGAATCAGCCCCAGCATTTT | CASSLYSVGVNQPQHF
NA | NA | TRBJ2-5 | TRBV6-1 | TGTGCCAGCAGTGAAACAGGTTCGGCCGAGACCCAGTACTTC | CASSETGSAETQYF
NA | NA | TRBJ2-5 | TRBV5-1 | TGCGCCAGCAGCGCCGGACAGAAAGAGACCCAGTACTTC | CASSAGQKETQYF
once | NA | TRBJ1-2 | TRBV6-5 | TGTGCCAGCAGTCCCTTCGGCTATGGCTACACCTTC | CASSPFGYGYTF
NA | NA | TRBJ1-1 | TRBV5-4 | TGTGCCAGCAGCTTGGGGGGAGGAACTGAAGCTTTCTTT | CASSLGGGTEAFF
NA | TRBD1 | TRBJ2-1 | TRBV14 | TGTGCCAGCAGCCAAGACAGGGGGCCACTCTACAATGAGCAGTTCTTC | CASSQDRGPLYNEQFF
NA | NA | TRBJ2-1 | TRBV18 | TGTGCCAGCTCACCACTCGCGGGGAGCTCCTACAATGAGCAGTTCTTC | CASSPLAGSSYNEQFF
NA | NA | TRBJ2-7 | TRBV7-9 | TGTGCCAGCAGCCCCCAGTACGAGCAGTACTTC | CASSPQYEQYF
NA | TRBD1 | TRBJ1-6 | TRBV4-1 | TGCGCCAGCAGCCTAAGACCAGGGACAGGGGATAATTCACCCCTCCACTTT | CASSLRPGTGDNSPLHF
NA | TRBD1 | TRBJ2-3 | TRBV19 | TGTGCCAGTAGTACCCTGGACAGGGGGCGCTTAACAGATACGCAGTATTTT | CASSTLDRGRLTDTQYF
once | TRBD2 | TRBJ2-7 | TRBV5-4 | TGTGCCAGCAGCAAAGACCAGGGACTAGCGGGAGGGCCAAGCTCCTACGAGCAGTACTTC | CASSKDQGLAGGPSSYEQYF
NA | NA | TRBJ2-4 | TRBV19 | TGTGCCAGTAGTATGGGTAGCGAGGCCATTCAGTACTTC | CASSMGSEAIQYF
NA | TRBD1 | TRBJ2-7 | TRBV5-4 | TGTGCCAGCAGAGGGGACAGAAGCTCCTACGAGCAGTACTTC | CASRGDRSSYEQYF
few | NA | TRBJ1-5 | TRBV27 | TGTGCCAGCAGTCCAACGTCCGGTCCCCAGCATTTT | CASSPTSGPQHF
NA | TRBD2 | TRBJ2-5 | TRBV7-6 | TGTGCCAGCAGCTTATTGGCTAGCGGTACGGAGACCCAGTACTTC | CASSLLASGTETQYF
once | NA | TRBJ2-7 | TRBV6-5 | TGTGCCAGCAGTTACTTCACAAGTCCTCCGTACGAGCAGTACTTC | CASSYFTSPPYEQYF
NA | TRBD1 | TRBJ2-3 | TRBV5-4 | TGTGCCAGCAGCCCAAGACAGGGGGTGGTCACAGATACGCAGTATTTT | CASSPRQGVVTDTQYF
NA | NA | TRBJ1-5 | TRBV28 | TGTGCCAGCAGTTTAATCTCCAGGGCCAATCAGCCCCAGCATTTT | CASSLISRANQPQHF
NA | NA | TRBJ1-3 | TRBV6-1 | TGTGCCACTCGATTCACAGGGAACTCTGGAAACACCATATATTTT | CATRFTGNSGNTIYF
NA | TRBD1 | TRBJ2-5 | TRBV15 | TGTGCCACCTCTCCTAGGACAGGGGGCTTAGAGACCCAGTACTTC | CATSPRTGGLETQYF
NA | TRBD1 | TRBJ1-2 | TRBV25-1 | TGTGCCAGCAGAGAGGGGGCGGGTTCGGGCTACACCTTC | CASREGAGSGYTF
once | NA | TRBJ1-2 | TRBV15 | TGTGCCACCAGCAGAGTACAGGGATTTGATGGCTACACCTTC | CATSRVQGFDGYTF
NA | NA | TRBJ1-1 | TRBV7-9 | TGTGCCAGCAGCTTATTAATGAACACTGAAGCTTTCTTT | CASSLLMNTEAFF
NA | NA | TRBJ2-7 | TRBV28 | TGTGCCAGCAGTTTCCCTACCAGCGGGTTTAGACCCCCAACCTACGAGCAGTACTTC | CASSFPTSGFRPPTYEQYF
NA | NA | TRBJ2-1 | TRBV11-2 | TGTGCCAGCAGCTTTAGCTTTGAGCAGTTCTTC | CASSFSFEQFF
NA | NA | TRBJ1-1 | TRBV6-1 | TGTGCCAGCAGTGAAAGAGGGAACACTGAAGCTTTCTTT | CASSERGNTEAFF
NA | TRBD2 | TRBJ2-4 | TRBV11-2 | TGTGCCAGCAGCTCAGCGGGAGCCCCAGTAAACATTCAGTACTTC | CASSSAGAPVNIQYF
NA | NA | TRBJ2-7 | TRBV11-3 | TGTGCCAGCAGCTTAGTTGGTATTGGGGCCGAGCCCTACGAGCAGTACTTC | CASSLVGIGAEPYEQYF
NA | NA | TRBJ2-2 | TRBV19 | TGTGCCAGTAGTATAGGAGGGAACACCGGGGAGCTGTTTTTT | CASSIGGNTGELFF
NA | NA | TRBJ1-2 | TRBV29-1 | TGCAGCGTTGAAGAGGGGCTGGGACATCCCTATGGCTACACCTTC | CSVEEGLGHPYGYTF
NA | NA | TRBJ2-4 | TRBV5-1 | TGCGCCAGCAGCTTATCAGGGGTCGGATACATTCAGTACTTC | CASSLSGVGYIQYF
NA | NA | TRBJ2-2 | TRBV7-2 | TGTGCCAGCAGCTCGGGGGTAGGGAACACCGGGGAGCTGTTTTTT | CASSSGVGNTGELFF
NA | NA | TRBJ1-2 | TRBV7-6 | TGTGCCAGCAGCTTAGATCAGGGATTCGATGGCTACACCTTC | CASSLDQGFDGYTF
NA | NA | TRBJ1-4 | TRBV6-4 | TGTGCCAGCAGTGACCCTCCTTCCCTCTCGGGGGAAAAACTGTTTTTT | CASSDPPSLSGEKLFF
NA | TRBD1 | TRBJ1-1 | TRBV7-3 | TGTGCCAGCAGCTTTGACAGGGGCACTGAAGCTTTCTTT | CASSFDRGTEAFF
NA | TRBD1 | TRBJ2-7 | TRBV2 | TGTGCCACCTACCGGGACAGGGATACCTACGAGCAGTACTTC | CATYRDRDTYEQYF